This TCR beta chain was sequenced for a study of PD-1 blockade in mismatch repair-deficient tumors (TCRdb year 2017). In the study overall: Between late 2013 and September 2016, around 91 consecutive patients with some twelve mismatch repair-deficient cancer types, all previously treated and progressing, were enrolled in the trial. Deep sequencing of TCR CDR3 regions was used to track tumor-associated T cell clones in peripheral blood of patients responding to PD-1 blockade.

For each enrolled patient, mismatch repair deficiency was established using either polymerase chain reaction or immunohistochemistry. TCR sequencing was carried out for three patients who responded to pembrolizumab therapy. The phase II trial prospectively evaluated PD-1 blockade with pembrolizumab in advanced mismatch repair-deficient cancers, independent of tissue of origin. Peripheral blood T cell samples were serially collected before and at multiple times after PD-1 blockade was started. The timing of each blood sample was reported as weeks after the first dose of pembrolizumab. Comment on this clone: This receptor's antigen is unknown. The record has no base qualities; no much larger clone is one base away.

Libraries were prepared through the immunoSEQ multiplex PCR assay. In TCRdb, the immuneACCESS table is reduced to in-frame sequences with V and J assigned. These tables do not hold every clone; where another copy was compared, an unresolved V gene accounts for under half, and the others remain unexplained. The sample table contains 100,000 to 150,000 clones; only one count was recorded for around 87% of them. The ten biggest clones cover roughly 12% of the sample. What the authors observed across the whole study: After pembrolizumab, tumor-resident clones, which were often undetectable in blood before treatment, expanded rapidly and then contracted, generally ahead of radiologic responses.

This sequence was found in an adult with mismatch repair-deficient cancer. The sequences come from peripheral blood, collected 44 weeks after starting pembrolizumab.

The DNA reads TGTGCCTGGAGCAATAGCAATCAGCCCCAGCATTTT. Its protein product is CAWSNSNQPQHF. Recombination linked TRBV30 to TRBJ1-5, with no confidently assigned D gene. The CDR3 measures 12 amino acids from cysteine to phenylalanine. Only the CDR3 DNA is retained, 36 bases long and in frame from the first base. The V end loses 3 bases and the J end loses 0 bases, and a stretch of 3 bases separates them. The CDR1 and CDR2 encoded by the germline V gene (reference sequence) are GTSNPN and SVGIG.